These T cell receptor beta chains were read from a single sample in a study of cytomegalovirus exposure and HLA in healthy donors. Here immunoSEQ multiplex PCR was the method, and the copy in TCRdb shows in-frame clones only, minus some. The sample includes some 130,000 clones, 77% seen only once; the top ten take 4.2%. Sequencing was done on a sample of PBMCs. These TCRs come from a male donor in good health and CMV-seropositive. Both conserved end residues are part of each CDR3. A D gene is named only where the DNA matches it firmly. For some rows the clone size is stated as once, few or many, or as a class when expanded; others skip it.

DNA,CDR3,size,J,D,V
TGTGCCAGCAGCTTCCGACTAGCGGGGGACCTCTACAATGAGCAGTTCTTC,CASSFRLAGDLYNEQFF,once,TRBJ2-1,TRBD2,TRBV7-9
TGTGCCAGCAGCTTATTAGCAGTGAACCTCTACGAGCAGTACTTC,CASSLLAVNLYEQYF,NA,TRBJ2-7,NA,TRBV7-6
TGTGCCAGCAGTGACTCCTTAATGGGGGCTAGCGGGAACAATGAGCAGTTCTTC,CASSDSLMGASGNNEQFF,NA,TRBJ2-1,TRBD2,TRBV6-4
TGCGCCAGCACTCTAACAGGGGAGAACACTGAAGCTTTCTTT,CASTLTGENTEAFF,few,TRBJ1-1,TRBD1,TRBV5-1
TGTGCCAGCAGTTCCCCCGGGAAAGTTATTGGCTACACCTTC,CASSSPGKVIGYTF,NA,TRBJ1-2,NA,TRBV28
TGTGCCAGCAGCTCCCCCGGGAGAAAAGAGACCCAGTACTTC,CASSSPGRKETQYF,once,TRBJ2-5,NA,TRBV7-9
TGTGCCAGCAGTCCTTTCGGCAGGGGCTATGGCTACACCTTC,CASSPFGRGYGYTF,NA,TRBJ1-2,NA,TRBV28
TGTGCCAGCAGCCAAGGACAGGTGGCTGAAGCTTTCTTT,CASSQGQVAEAFF,NA,TRBJ1-1,TRBD1,TRBV9
TGTGCCAGCAGCTCTCGACTAGCAGATACGCAGTATTTT,CASSSRLADTQYF,NA,TRBJ2-3,NA,TRBV7-3
TGCGCCAGCAAAAGGGACAGGGAAGAGACCCAGTACTTC,CASKRDREETQYF,NA,TRBJ2-5,TRBD1,TRBV23-1
TGTGCCAGCAGCGTAGAGGCGACTAGTTTTCCCTCCGAGCAGTACTTC,CASSVEATSFPSEQYF,NA,TRBJ2-7,NA,TRBV9
TGTGCCAGCAGCTTAGGGGAGGGATGGATGAACACTGAAGCTTTCTTT,CASSLGEGWMNTEAFF,NA,TRBJ1-1,NA,TRBV7-6
TGTGCCAGCAGCCAGGAGGCGGGGATGTTCAATGAGCAGTTCTTC,CASSQEAGMFNEQFF,NA,TRBJ2-1,NA,TRBV2
TGTGCCAGTAGTATGGGCCAGATTGGAGAGACCCAGTACTTC,CASSMGQIGETQYF,NA,TRBJ2-5,NA,TRBV19
TGTGCCAGCAGTGACGGGGGGGGCGGGAATGAGCAGTTCTTC,CASSDGGGGNEQFF,NA,TRBJ2-1,NA,TRBV6-4
TGTGCCAGCAGCTTAGGAGGGACTAGCGGGACAGATACGCAGTATTTT,CASSLGGTSGTDTQYF,NA,TRBJ2-3,TRBD2,TRBV11-2